This T cell receptor beta chain was obtained from a study of shared clonotypes between healthy human individuals. Assay used: immunoSEQ multiplex PCR; TCRdb lists only in-frame clones, some missing. The profile shows 950,000 to 1,100,000 clones, approximately 68% of them singletons. CDR1 SGHNT and CDR2 YYREEE come from the germline V gene (reference sequence). Germline trimming cut 0 bases from V and 3 bases from J; bases unmatched to any gene: 6. This CDR3 contains 16 residues. The sample consisted of memory CD4+ T cells sorted from blood. The subset is: CD45RA-negative fraction. V is TRBV5-4 and J is TRBJ2-1; 7 positions match TRBD2. This TCR was recovered from a man between 18 and 29 years old in good health. The CDR3, as DNA: TGTGCCAGCAGCTTGGGAGTAGCGGGCCACTACAATGAGCAGTTCTTC. It codes for CASSLGVAGHYNEQFF.